The 21 T cell receptor beta chains below all came from one sample that was sequenced in a study of T cell changes during pregnancy in multiple sclerosis. This table comes from immunoSEQ multiplex PCR, and its TCRdb copy is limited to in-frame clones, with some not included. The sample holds 65,000 to 80,000 clones, roughly nine tenths seen once. The sequencing here drew on peripheral blood, taken in the third trimester of pregnancy. Receptors were obtained from a female donor with multiple sclerosis, enrolled in a pregnancy study.

The chain carries TRBV7-6 and TRBJ1-2; the match to TRBD1 covers 10 bases. The CDR3 extends over 13 amino acids. Trimming at V came to 4 bases and at J to 6 bases, leaving 2 bases not matched to a gene. Germline V gene sequence: CDR1 SGHVS, CDR2 FNYEAQ. CDR3 coding DNA: TGTGCCAGCAGCTCGACAGGGGGCGATGGCTACACCTTC. It yields the protein CASSSTGGDGYTF.

The V gene is TRBV30, the J gene TRBJ1-1; TRBD1 aligns across 9 bases. The CDR3 has 13 amino acids. Trimming took 3 bases from V and 4 from J; bases not matched to a gene: 3. Germline CDR1 is GTSNPN and CDR2 is SVGIG (reference sequence). This CDR3 reads CAWRGQGGTEAFF. The CDR3 DNA reads TGTGCCTGGAGGGGACAGGGAGGCACTGAAGCTTTCTTT.

The J gene is TRBJ2-1, the V gene TRBV5-1, with a tentative D call TRBD2 (5 bases). The CDR3 contains 16 residues. CDR1 SGHRS and CDR2 YFSETQ come from the germline V gene. V gave up 0 bases and J gave up 0 bases, with 10 bases separating them. CDR3 sequence: CASSLDPAGSYNEQFF. CDR3 DNA: TGCGCCAGCAGCTTGGACCCTGCGGGCTCCTACAATGAGCAGTTCTTC.

This chain uses TRBV11-2 with TRBJ2-7; the match to TRBD2 covers 7 bases. CDR1 and CDR2 (germline): SGHAT, FQNNGV. The CDR3 totals 17 residues. With 0 bases clipped from V and 3 bases from J, the junction kept 11 bases outside the gene matches. Here the CDR3 reads CASSLEGDASGLYEQYF. As DNA, the CDR3 is TGTGCCAGCAGCTTAGAAGGAGACGCTAGCGGCCTCTACGAGCAGTACTTC.

This clone was seen more than once but under ten times. The chain employs TRBV6-1 and TRBJ1-5; TRBD1 matches 8 bases. The CDR3 totals 15 residues. The germline V gene encodes CDR1 MNHNS and CDR2 SASEGT. The V gene end was trimmed by 5 bases and the J gene end by 2 bases; junction bases not matched to a gene: 5. CDR3 sequence reads: CASSMTGEGNQPQHF. The CDR3 coding sequence is TGTGCCAGCAGTATGACAGGGGAGGGCAATCAGCCCCAGCATTTT.

The chain employs TRBV4-3 and TRBJ1-6, with D possibly being TRBD1 (5 bases). This CDR3 contains 17 residues. The V end was cut by 0 bases, the J end by 7 bases, with 16 bases between. The germline V gene encodes CDR1 LGHNA and CDR2 YSLEER. In DNA form, the CDR3 reads TGCGCCAGCAGCCAAGAAGTCGCCGGGACTACGAATTCACCCCTCCACTTT. Amino acids: CASSQEVAGTTNSPLHF.

CDR3 DNA sequence: TGTGCCAGCAGCTTAGATCAAATCCTAGCGGGAGGGCCGTACAATGAGCAGTTCTTC. It translates to CASSLDQILAGGPYNEQFF. This rearrangement joins TRBV11-2 to TRBJ2-1; 12 nucleotides match TRBD2. Germline V lookup: CDR1 SGHAT, CDR2 FQNNGV. The CDR3 consists of 19 residues. Trimming took 0 bases from V and 4 from J; bases not matched to a gene: 10.

The V call is TRBV6-5, the J call TRBJ2-2; D is unclear. V lost 4 bases and J lost 4, with 4 bases in between. The CDR3 totals 12 residues. CDR1 and CDR2 (germline): MNHEY, SVGAGI. CDR3 DNA sequence: TGTGCCAGCAGTTGGGCCACCGGGGAGCTGTTTTTT. This encodes CASSWATGELFF.

V usage is TRBV27 and J usage is TRBJ1-4, with a weak D call TRBD1 (5 bases). The CDR3 is made up of 14 amino acids. Germline CDR1 reads MNHEY; CDR2 reads SMNVEV (reference sequence). V lost 7 bases and J lost 4, with 13 bases in between. The CDR3 DNA is TGTGCCAGCACCCCGGGGGGGTTTAATGAAAAACTGTTTTTT. Protein: CASTPGGFNEKLFF.

The table lists this clone with a few counts. In DNA, the CDR3 is TGTGCCAGCAGCTTAACCCCGGGGCCCCAGCATTTT. It encodes CASSLTPGPQHF. The V gene is TRBV7-9, the J gene TRBJ1-5; D uncertain. V shed 2 bases and J shed 9 bases, with 8 bases lying between them. CDR3 length: 12 residues. Germline CDR1 is SEHNR and CDR2 is FQNEAQ (reference sequence).

This clone was counted only a few times. The J gene is TRBJ1-3, the V gene TRBV10-1; D perhaps matches TRBD1 (5 bases). Germline lookup yields CDR1 WNHNN and CDR2 SYGVQD (reference sequence). CDR3 length: 14 amino acids. V was cut by 7 bases and J by 1 base, with 11 bases left in between. The CDR3 DNA reads TGCGCCAGCACCCGCGGGGGTTCTGGAAACACCATATATTTT. The encoded protein is CASTRGGSGNTIYF.

V usage is TRBV18 and J usage is TRBJ2-6; 7 nucleotides align to TRBD2. The CDR3 length is 14 residues. The V segment lost 5 bases and the J segment 3 bases; nucleotides outside the gene matches: 1. CDR1 is KGHSH and CDR2 is LQKENI in the germline V gene. CDR3 region: CASSERDGANVLTF. The CDR3 DNA follows: TGTGCCAGCTCAGAGCGGGATGGGGCCAACGTCCTGACTTTC.

The V call is TRBV5-1, the J call TRBJ1-1, with D possibly TRBD1 on 5 matching bases. The CDR3 has 15 residues. Germline-derived CDR1 and CDR2 are SGHRS and YFSETQ. V shed 1 base and J shed 5 bases, with 15 bases lying between them. Here the CDR3 DNA reads TGCGCCAGCAGCTTGTCGGGGCCGGGGAGGACTGAAGCTTTCTTT. Amino acid sequence: CASSLSGPGRTEAFF.

In DNA form, the CDR3 reads TGTGCCATCAGTGAGAGACTGACAGAAAAAGAGACCCAGTACTTC. Its protein is CAISERLTEKETQYF. V usage is TRBV10-3 and J usage is TRBJ2-5, with D perhaps matching TRBD1 (5 bases). The CDR3 contains 15 residues. V was clipped by 2 bases and J by 3 bases, with 13 bases between them. Looked up from germline, CDR1 is ENHRY and CDR2 is SYGVKD.

The chain couples TRBV10-3 to TRBJ2-2, with D possibly being TRBD2 (5 bases). Germline V gene sequence: CDR1 ENHRY, CDR2 SYGVKD. With 3 bases removed from V and 5 bases from J, the gap between germline ends came to 16 bases. The length of the CDR3 is 16 residues. The CDR3 here is CAISDVGEKRTGELFF. Here the CDR3 DNA reads TGTGCCATCAGTGATGTGGGAGAGAAAAGAACCGGGGAGCTGTTTTTT.

The chain employs TRBV7-6 and TRBJ2-2, with 7 bases aligning to TRBD1. Trimming at V came to 2 bases and at J to 4 bases, leaving 7 bases not matched to a gene. This CDR3 has 16 residues. CDR1 is SGHVS, CDR2 FNYEAQ, per germline. The CDR3 nucleotides are TGTGCCAGCAGCTTAACGGGACAGCGCGCCACCGGGGAGCTGTTTTTT. This encodes CASSLTGQRATGELFF.

This clone was observed a few times. This chain uses TRBV19 with TRBJ1-1; D call uncertain. This CDR3 has 14 amino acids. V was shortened by 3 bases and J by 1 base, with 9 bases between the two germline ends. Germline values: CDR1 LNHDA, CDR2 SQIVND (reference sequence). CDR3: CASSIPGWNTEAFF. The CDR3 coding sequence is TGTGCCAGTAGTATTCCAGGTTGGAACACTGAAGCTTTCTTT.

V usage is TRBV19 and J usage is TRBJ1-1; 8 bases fit TRBD1. The ends lost 1 base at V and 0 bases at J; junction bases unmatched: 4. Germline CDR1 LNHDA, CDR2 SQIVND (reference sequence). The CDR3 contains 16 residues. The CDR3 sequence: CASSIGGDRLNTEAFF. The CDR3 DNA follows: TGTGCCAGTAGTATAGGGGGGGACAGGTTGAACACTGAAGCTTTCTTT.

This clone showed up just a few times. The chain employs TRBV7-9 and TRBJ1-1, with D unresolved. Germline V lookup: CDR1 SEHNR, CDR2 FQNEAQ (reference sequence). The CDR3 contains 11 residues. The ends were cut back, 5 bases at V and 5 bases at J, with 6 bases in the middle. The CDR3 bases are TGTGCCAGCAGCCTGGAGACTGAAGCTTTCTTT. Its protein is CASSLETEAFF.

V and J are TRBV7-9 and TRBJ2-7; no clear D gene. V lost 5 bases and J 1 base, leaving 12 bases between the germline ends. The germline V gene encodes CDR1 SEHNR and CDR2 FQNEAQ (reference sequence). The length of the CDR3 is 14 residues. The CDR3 here is CASSPTFPSYEQYF. The CDR3 region has the DNA TGTGCCAGCAGCCCGACATTCCCATCCTACGAGCAGTACTTC. Drawing the rest from reference TRBV7-9 and TRBJ2-7, the complete variable domain is DTGVSQNPRHKITKRGQNVTFRCDPISEHNRLYWYRQTLGQGPEFLTYFQNEAQLEKSRLLSDRFSAERPKGSFSTLEIQRTEQGDSAMYLCASSPTFPSYEQYFGPGTRLTVT.

The rearrangement uses TRBV2 and TRBJ1-5, with 8 bases identical to TRBD1. The CDR3 contains 16 residues. The germline V gene encodes CDR1 SNHLY and CDR2 FYNNEI. With V trimmed by 6 bases and J by 0 bases, 7 bases remained unmatched. CDR3 DNA sequence: TGTGCCAGCAGAGGACAGGGCGGTTATAGCAATCAGCCCCAGCATTTT. As protein: CASRGQGGYSNQPQHF.